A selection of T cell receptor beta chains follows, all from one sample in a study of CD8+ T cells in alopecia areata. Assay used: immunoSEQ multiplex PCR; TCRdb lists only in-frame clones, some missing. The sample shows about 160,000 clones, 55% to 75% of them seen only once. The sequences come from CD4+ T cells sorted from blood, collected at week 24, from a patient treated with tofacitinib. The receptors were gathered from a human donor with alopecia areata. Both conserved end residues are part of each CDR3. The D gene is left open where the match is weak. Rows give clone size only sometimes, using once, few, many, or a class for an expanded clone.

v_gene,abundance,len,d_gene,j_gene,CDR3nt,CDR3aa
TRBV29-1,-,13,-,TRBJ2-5,TGCAGCGGGGGGGCCGGGGCAAGTAGGACCCAGTACTTC,CSGGAGASRTQYF
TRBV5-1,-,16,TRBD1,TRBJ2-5,TGCGCCAGCAGCTCACCCCAGGGGGCCGGCCAAGAGACCCAGTACTTC,CASSSPQGAGQETQYF
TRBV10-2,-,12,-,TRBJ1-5,TGCGCCAGCAGTGGGATAGGTCAGCCCCAGCATTTT,CASSGIGQPQHF
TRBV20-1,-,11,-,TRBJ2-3,TGCAGTTCCCGAAGGGGAGATACGCAGTATTTT,CSSRRGDTQYF
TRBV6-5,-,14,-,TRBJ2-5,TGTGCCAGCAGTTACAACGCGGCGGGAGAGACCCAGTACTTC,CASSYNAAGETQYF
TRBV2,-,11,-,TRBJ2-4,TGTGCCAGCTGCGCCAAAAACATTCAGTACTTC,CASCAKNIQYF
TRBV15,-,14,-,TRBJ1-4,TGTGCCACCAGCAAAGCTGCAACTAATGAAAAACTGTTTTTT,CATSKAATNEKLFF
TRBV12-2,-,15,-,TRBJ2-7,TGTGCAAGTCGCCCCACCCCGGGGGACTCCTACGAGCAGTACTTC,CASRPTPGDSYEQYF
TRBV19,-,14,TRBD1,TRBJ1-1,TGTGCCAGTATTAAAGGACAGGGGGTCACTGAAGCTTTCTTT,CASIKGQGVTEAFF
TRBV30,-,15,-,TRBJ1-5,TGTGCCTGGAGCAAAGGAGGGTATAGCAATCAGCCCCAGCATTTT,CAWSKGGYSNQPQHF
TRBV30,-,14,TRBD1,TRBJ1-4,TGTGCCTGGAGGTTAGGGGGCCCAAATGAAAAACTGTTTTTT,CAWRLGGPNEKLFF
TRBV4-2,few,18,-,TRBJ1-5,TGTGCCAGCAGCCAAGACCCAATCTCGGGGGAGGGCAATCAGCCCCAGCATTTT,CASSQDPISGEGNQPQHF
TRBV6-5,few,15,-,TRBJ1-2,TGTGCCAGCAGTTACTCTGTTTTGGCAGGGTATGGCTACACCTTC,CASSYSVLAGYGYTF
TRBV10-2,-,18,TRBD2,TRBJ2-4,TGCGCCAGCATCGGACTAGCGGGGGTCTCGAAGGGGGGAAACATTCAGTACTTC,CASIGLAGVSKGGNIQYF
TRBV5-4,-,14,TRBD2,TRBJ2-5,TGTGCCAGCAGCCCTGAATTGCGGGGGGAGACCCAGTACTTC,CASSPELRGETQYF
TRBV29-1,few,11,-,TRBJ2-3,TGCAGCGTGGACTTGACAGATACGCAGTATTTT,CSVDLTDTQYF
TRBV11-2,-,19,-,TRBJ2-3,TGTGCCAGCAGCTTAGGATTCGGAGAGCGGCGAACTAGCACAGATACGCAGTATTTT,CASSLGFGERRTSTDTQYF
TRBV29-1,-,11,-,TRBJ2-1,TGCAGCGTTCGGACAGACAATGAGCAGTTCTTC,CSVRTDNEQFF
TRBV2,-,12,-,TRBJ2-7,TGTGCCAGCAGGGGGACAACCTACGAGCAGTACTTC,CASRGTTYEQYF
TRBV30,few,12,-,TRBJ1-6,TGTGCCTGGAGTGTATCCCCCCCACCCCTCCACTTT,CAWSVSPPPLHF
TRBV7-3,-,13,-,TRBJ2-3,TGTGCCAGCAGCTTTTACGCGGTAGATACGCAGTATTTT,CASSFYAVDTQYF
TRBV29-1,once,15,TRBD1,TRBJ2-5,TGCAGCGTTGAGGGCGTAGGGGGCCTCCGTGAGACCCAGTACTTC,CSVEGVGGLRETQYF
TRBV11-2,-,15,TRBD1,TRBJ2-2,TGTGCCACCCGTCCGGGACAGGGGGCCTTCGGGGAGCTGTTTTTT,CATRPGQGAFGELFF
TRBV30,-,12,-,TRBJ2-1,TGTGCCTGGAGTCGGCGGGCCAATGAGCAGTTCTTC,CAWSRRANEQFF
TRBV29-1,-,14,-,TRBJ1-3,TGCAGCGTTGAGGCAGGGGCCTTTGGAAACACCATATATTTT,CSVEAGAFGNTIYF
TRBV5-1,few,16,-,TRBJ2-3,TGCGCCAGCAGCCCTGCCCGAACTAGAGCCACAGATACGCAGTATTTT,CASSPARTRATDTQYF
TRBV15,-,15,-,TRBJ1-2,TGTGCCACCAGCAGAGATCCACAGGGTTACTATGGCTACACCTTC,CATSRDPQGYYGYTF
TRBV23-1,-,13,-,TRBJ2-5,TGCGCCACCCCCGGGGGGCGACGAGAGACCCAGTACTTC,CATPGGRRETQYF
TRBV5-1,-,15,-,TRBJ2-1,TGCGCCAGCAGCTTTTCAGGGAGCTCCTACAATGAGCAGTTCTTC,CASSFSGSSYNEQFF
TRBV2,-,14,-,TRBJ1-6,TGTGCCAGCAGCAACAACGGGCGACAGTCACCCCTCCACTTT,CASSNNGRQSPLHF
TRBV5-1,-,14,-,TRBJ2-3,TGCGCCAGCAAACCCACGGGGGGCACAGATACGCAGTATTTT,CASKPTGGTDTQYF
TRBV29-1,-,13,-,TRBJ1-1,TGCAGCGTCCAGCGGGGGACGGGGACTGAAGCTTTCTTT,CSVQRGTGTEAFF
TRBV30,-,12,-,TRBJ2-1,TGTGCCTGGAGTTGGACCTACAATGAGCAGTTCTTC,CAWSWTYNEQFF
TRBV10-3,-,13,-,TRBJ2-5,TGTGCCATCAGTCGGACTGATCAAGAGACCCAGTACTTC,CAISRTDQETQYF
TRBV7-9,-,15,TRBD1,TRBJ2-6,TGTGCCAGCAGTCCTACAGGGGCTGGGGCCAACGTCCTGACTTTC,CASSPTGAGANVLTF
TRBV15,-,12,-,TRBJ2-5,TGTGCCACCCGGACAGACTCAGAGACCCAGTACTTC,CATRTDSETQYF
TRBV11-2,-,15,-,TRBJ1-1,TGTGCCAGCAGCTTAGATCTCGAGTTCCACACTGAAGCTTTCTTT,CASSLDLEFHTEAFF
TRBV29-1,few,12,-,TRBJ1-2,TGCAGCGTTGCTACAATTAAACATGGCTACACCTTC,CSVATIKHGYTF
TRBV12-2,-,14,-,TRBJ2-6,TGTGCAAGTCGCTTAGTATGGTCGGCCAACGTCCTGACTTTC,CASRLVWSANVLTF
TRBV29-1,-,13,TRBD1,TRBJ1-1,TGCAGCGCCAGACAGGGAGGGAACACTGAAGCTTTCTTT,CSARQGGNTEAFF
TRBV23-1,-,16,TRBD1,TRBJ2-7,TGCGCCAGCAGTCAATCGGGGAAAGGACAGGGAAACGAGCAGTACTTC,CASSQSGKGQGNEQYF
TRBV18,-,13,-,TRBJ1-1,TGTGCCAGCTCACCACGGGGGAACACTGAAGCTTTCTTT,CASSPRGNTEAFF
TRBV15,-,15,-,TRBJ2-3,TGTGCCACCAGCAGAGGCGGACAATTTGGAGATACGCAGTATTTT,CATSRGGQFGDTQYF
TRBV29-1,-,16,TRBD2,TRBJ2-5,TGCAGCGGAACCGAACTAGCGGGGGACCCCCAAGAGACCCAGTACTTC,CSGTELAGDPQETQYF
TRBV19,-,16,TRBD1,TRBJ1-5,TGTGCCAGTAGTATTTGGGGACAGGGCTCTCATCAGCCCCAGCATTTT,CASSIWGQGSHQPQHF
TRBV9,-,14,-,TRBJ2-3,TGTGCCAGCAGCGTAGTTGGGGGCACAGATACGCAGTATTTT,CASSVVGGTDTQYF
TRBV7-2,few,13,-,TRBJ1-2,TGTGCCAGCAGCACATCAGGGGTTAGGGGCTACACCTTC,CASSTSGVRGYTF
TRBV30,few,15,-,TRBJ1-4,TGTGCCTGGGAAAACCGGGACAAGAAACTGGAAAAACTGTTTTTT,CAWENRDKKLEKLFF
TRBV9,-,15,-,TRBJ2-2,TGTGCCAGCAGCGTTTTACAGGAGAACACCGGGGAGCTGTTTTTT,CASSVLQENTGELFF
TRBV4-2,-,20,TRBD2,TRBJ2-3,TGTGCCAGCACCTGGGGGAGCGGGGGAGCCTCTCCAATTGGCACAGATACGCAGTATTTT,CASTWGSGGASPIGTDTQYF
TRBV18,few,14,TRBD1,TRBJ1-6,TGTGCCAGCTCACAGGACAGGAACAATTCACCCCTCCACTTT,CASSQDRNNSPLHF